The rows below give T cell receptor beta chains drawn from one sample of a study of vaccination and CD4 T cells after COVID-19. What these receptors recognize is not known. TCRdb passed the PCR reads through MiXCR, listing each CDR3 protein once. The sample consists of approximately 22,000 distinct CDR3 sequences, 42% of them appearing once. This specimen consisted of CD4+ T cells from blood, cultured in vitro, obtained about 7 months after SARS-CoV-2 vaccination. The receptors derive from a human donor who had recovered from COVID-19. CDR3s include the opening cysteine and the closing phenylalanine or tryptophan. D genes are given only for firm matches. Clone size is not always given. Where it is, it says once, few, many or a class for expanded clones.

J gene: TRBJ1-2
V gene: TRBV29-1
clone size: -
D gene: -
CDR3 protein: CSGKTANYGYTF
CDR3 DNA: TGCAGCGGCAAGACAGCTAACTATGGCTACACCTTC

J gene: TRBJ2-7
V gene: TRBV7-3
clone size: -
D gene: TRBD1
CDR3 protein: CASSSSPGQGIYEQYF
CDR3 DNA: TGTGCCAGCAGCTCGTCACCGGGACAGGGTATCTACGAGCAGTACTTC

J gene: TRBJ2-7
V gene: TRBV7-3
clone size: -
D gene: -
CDR3 protein: CASSLNGGSSYEQYF
CDR3 DNA: TGTGCCAGCAGCTTAAATGGGGGGAGCTCCTACGAGCAGTACTTC

J gene: TRBJ2-1
V gene: TRBV7-9
clone size: -
D gene: -
CDR3 protein: CASSSGVGQPVNEQFF
CDR3 DNA: TGTGCCAGCAGCTCGGGCGTCGGGCAGCCTGTGAATGAGCAGTTCTTC

J gene: TRBJ2-5
V gene: TRBV20-1
clone size: -
D gene: -
CDR3 protein: CSARSPRTSAETQYF
CDR3 DNA: TGCAGTGCTAGGTCCCCCCGGACGTCGGCCGAGACCCAGTACTTC

J gene: TRBJ2-7
V gene: TRBV19
clone size: few
D gene: -
CDR3 protein: CASRAGGEYEQYF
CDR3 DNA: TGTGCCAGTAGAGCGGGCGGAGAATACGAGCAGTACTTC

J gene: TRBJ1-5
V gene: TRBV7-9
clone size: -
D gene: -
CDR3 protein: CASSLEGGKGQPQHF
CDR3 DNA: TGTGCCAGCAGCTTAGAGGGCGGGAAGGGGCAGCCCCAGCATTTT

J gene: TRBJ1-2
V gene: TRBV19
clone size: -
D gene: -
CDR3 protein: CASSIAGANYGYTF
CDR3 DNA: TGTGCCAGTAGTATAGCCGGTGCTAACTATGGCTACACCTTC

J gene: TRBJ2-7
V gene: TRBV28
clone size: -
D gene: TRBD2
CDR3 protein: CASLSGRTYEQYF
CDR3 DNA: TGTGCCAGCCTTAGCGGGAGGACCTACGAGCAGTACTTC

J gene: TRBJ1-2
V gene: TRBV10-3
clone size: -
D gene: TRBD1
CDR3 protein: CATIEGAVGYGYTF
CDR3 DNA: TGTGCCACCATCGAGGGGGCAGTTGGGTATGGCTACACCTTC

J gene: TRBJ1-5
V gene: TRBV20-1
clone size: -
D gene: -
CDR3 protein: CSAKKQGSRNQPQHF
CDR3 DNA: TGCAGTGCTAAGAAACAGGGAAGTCGCAATCAGCCCCAGCATTTT